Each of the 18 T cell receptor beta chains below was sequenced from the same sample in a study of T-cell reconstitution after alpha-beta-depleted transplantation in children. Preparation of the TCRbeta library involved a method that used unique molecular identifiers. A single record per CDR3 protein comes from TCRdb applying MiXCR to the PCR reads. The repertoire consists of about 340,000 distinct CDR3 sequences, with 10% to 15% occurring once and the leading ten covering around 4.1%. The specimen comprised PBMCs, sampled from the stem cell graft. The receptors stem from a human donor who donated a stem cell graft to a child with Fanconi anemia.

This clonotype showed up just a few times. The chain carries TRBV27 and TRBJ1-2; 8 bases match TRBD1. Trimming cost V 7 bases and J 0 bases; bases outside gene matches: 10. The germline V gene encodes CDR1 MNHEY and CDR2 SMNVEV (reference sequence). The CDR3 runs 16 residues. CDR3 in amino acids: CASTRTGLYSNYGYTF. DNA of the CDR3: TGTGCCAGCACCCGGACAGGGCTGTACTCTAACTATGGCTACACCTTC.

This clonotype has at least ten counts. Here the CDR3 DNA reads TGTGCCAGCAGTTTGGCGGGACTAGACTACGAGCAGTACTTC. It specifies CASSLAGLDYEQYF. The chain links TRBV27 to TRBJ2-7; 8 bases align to TRBD2. V shed 3 bases, J shed 3 bases, and the junction held 4 bases outside the gene matches. The CDR3 has 14 residues. Germline V CDR1 and CDR2: MNHEY, SMNVEV (reference sequence).

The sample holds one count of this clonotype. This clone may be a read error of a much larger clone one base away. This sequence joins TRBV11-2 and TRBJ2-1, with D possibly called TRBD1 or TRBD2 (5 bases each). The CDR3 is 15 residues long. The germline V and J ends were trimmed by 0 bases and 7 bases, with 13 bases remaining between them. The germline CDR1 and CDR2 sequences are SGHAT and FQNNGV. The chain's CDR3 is CASSLEFSWGNEQFF. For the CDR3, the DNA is TGTGCCAGCAGCTTAGAATTTAGCTGGGGGAATGAGCAGTTCTTC.

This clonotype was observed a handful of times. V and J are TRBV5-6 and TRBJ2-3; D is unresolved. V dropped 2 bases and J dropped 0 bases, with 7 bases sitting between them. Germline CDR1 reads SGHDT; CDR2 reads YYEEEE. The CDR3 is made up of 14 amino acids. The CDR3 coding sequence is TGTGCCAGCAGCTTCTCGGTGAGCACAGATACGCAGTATTTT. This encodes CASSFSVSTDTQYF.

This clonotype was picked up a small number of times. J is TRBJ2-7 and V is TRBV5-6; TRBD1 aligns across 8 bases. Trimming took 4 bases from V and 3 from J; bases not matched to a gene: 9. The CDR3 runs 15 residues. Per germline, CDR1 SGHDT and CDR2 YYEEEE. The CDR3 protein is CASSRNPGQGYEQYV. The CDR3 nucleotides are TGTGCCAGCAGCCGAAACCCCGGACAGGGCTACGAGCAGTACGTC.

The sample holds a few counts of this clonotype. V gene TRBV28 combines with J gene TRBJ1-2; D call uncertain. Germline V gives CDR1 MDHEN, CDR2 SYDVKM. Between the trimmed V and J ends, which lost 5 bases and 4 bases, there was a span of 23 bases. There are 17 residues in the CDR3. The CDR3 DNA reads TGTGCCAGCAGTCTTACCTTGCTTGAACGAGACATCTATGGCTACACCTTC. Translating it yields CASSLTLLERDIYGYTF.

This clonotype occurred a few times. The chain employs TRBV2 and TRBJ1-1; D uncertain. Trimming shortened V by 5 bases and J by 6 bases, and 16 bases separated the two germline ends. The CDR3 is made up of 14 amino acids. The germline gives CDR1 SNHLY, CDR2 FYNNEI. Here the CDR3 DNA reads TGTGCCAGCAGTACCGCGAGCGGGGTCGCTGAAGCTTTCTTT. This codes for CASSTASGVAEAFF.

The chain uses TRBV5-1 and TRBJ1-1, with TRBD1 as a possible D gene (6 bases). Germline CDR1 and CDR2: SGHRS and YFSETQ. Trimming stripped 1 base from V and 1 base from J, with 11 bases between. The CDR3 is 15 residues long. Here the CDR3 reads CASSLQTGENTEAFF. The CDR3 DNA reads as TGCGCCAGCAGCTTGCAGACAGGAGAGAACACTGAAGCTTTCTTT. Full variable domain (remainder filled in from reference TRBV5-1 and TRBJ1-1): KAGVTQTPRYLIKTRGQQVTLSCSPISGHRSVSWYQQTPGQGLQFLFEYFSETQRNKGNFPGRFSGRQFSNSRSEMNVSTLELGDSALYLCASSLQTGENTEAFFGQGTRLTVV.

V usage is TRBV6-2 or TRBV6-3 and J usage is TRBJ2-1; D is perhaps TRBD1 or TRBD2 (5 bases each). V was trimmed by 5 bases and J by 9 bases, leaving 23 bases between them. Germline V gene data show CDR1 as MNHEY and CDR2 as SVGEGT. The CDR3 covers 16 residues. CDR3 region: CASSTEGPTDRGEQFF. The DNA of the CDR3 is TGTGCCAGCAGTACCGAGGGACCTACCGACCGCGGTGAGCAGTTCTTC.

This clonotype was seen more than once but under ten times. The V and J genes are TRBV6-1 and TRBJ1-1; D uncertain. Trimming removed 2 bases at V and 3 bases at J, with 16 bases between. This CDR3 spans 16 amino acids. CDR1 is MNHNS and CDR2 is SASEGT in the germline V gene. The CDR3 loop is CASSELSDPTYTEAFF. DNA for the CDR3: TGTGCCAGCAGTGAACTTAGCGATCCAACGTACACTGAAGCTTTCTTT.

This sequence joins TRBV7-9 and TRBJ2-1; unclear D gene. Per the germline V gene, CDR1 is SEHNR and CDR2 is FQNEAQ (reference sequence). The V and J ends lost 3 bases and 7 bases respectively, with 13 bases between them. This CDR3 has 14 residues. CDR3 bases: TGTGCCAGCAGCTTGGGAACTCCCGGGAATGAGCAGTTCTTC. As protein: CASSLGTPGNEQFF.

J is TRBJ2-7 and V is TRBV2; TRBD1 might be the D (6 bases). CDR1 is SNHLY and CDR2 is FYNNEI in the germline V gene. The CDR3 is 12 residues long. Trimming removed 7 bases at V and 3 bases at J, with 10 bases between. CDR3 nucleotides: TGTGCCAGCAACGACAGGTTCTACGAGCAGTACTTC. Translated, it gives CASNDRFYEQYF.

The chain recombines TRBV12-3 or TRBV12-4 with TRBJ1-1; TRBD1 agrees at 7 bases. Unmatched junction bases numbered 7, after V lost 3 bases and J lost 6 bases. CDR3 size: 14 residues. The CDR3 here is CASSFPARGSEAFF. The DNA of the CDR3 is TGTGCCAGCAGTTTTCCAGCCAGGGGGTCTGAAGCTTTCTTT.

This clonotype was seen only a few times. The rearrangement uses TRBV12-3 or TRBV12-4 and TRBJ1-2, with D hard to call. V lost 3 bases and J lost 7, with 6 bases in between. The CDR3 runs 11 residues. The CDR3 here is CASSFGAGYTF. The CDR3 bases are TGTGCCAGCAGTTTTGGTGCTGGCTACACCTTC.

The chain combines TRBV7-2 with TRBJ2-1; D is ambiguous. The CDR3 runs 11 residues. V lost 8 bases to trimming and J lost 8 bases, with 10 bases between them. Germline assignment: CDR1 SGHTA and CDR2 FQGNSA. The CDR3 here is CASLGSYEQFF. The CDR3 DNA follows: TGTGCCAGCTTGGGGTCGTATGAGCAGTTCTTC.

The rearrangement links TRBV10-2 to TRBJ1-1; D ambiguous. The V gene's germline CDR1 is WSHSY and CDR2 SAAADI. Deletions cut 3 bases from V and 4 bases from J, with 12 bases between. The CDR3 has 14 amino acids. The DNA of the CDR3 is TGCGCCAGCAGTGAAGGCCCGTCCACCACTGAAGCTTTCTTT. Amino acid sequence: CASSEGPSTTEAFF.

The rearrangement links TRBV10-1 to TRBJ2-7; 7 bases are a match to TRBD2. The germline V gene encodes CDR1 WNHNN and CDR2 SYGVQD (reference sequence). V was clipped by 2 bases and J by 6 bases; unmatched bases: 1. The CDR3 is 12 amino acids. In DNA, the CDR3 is TGCGCCAGCAGTGAGGCTAGCGGCGAGCAGTACTTC. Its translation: CASSEASGEQYF.

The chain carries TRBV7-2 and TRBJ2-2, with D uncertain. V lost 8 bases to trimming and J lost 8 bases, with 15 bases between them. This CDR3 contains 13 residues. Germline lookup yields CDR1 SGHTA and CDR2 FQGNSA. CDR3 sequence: CASSLDSWGELFF. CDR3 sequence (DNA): TGTGCCAGCTCCCTGGATTCCTGGGGGGAGCTGTTTTTT.